The clone carrying this TCR beta chain was found many times. Its antigen is not identified. The entry originates in a study of metastatic and nonmetastatic thyroid tumors. Turning to the study itself: Repertoires were compared across blood and tumor or nodule tissue from malignant and benign thyroid patients. Overall study results and limits: Reported TCR beta diversity, measured in blood and tumor, was significantly higher for malignant thyroid tumors than for benign nodules.

The length of the CDR3 is 16 residues. CDR1 and CDR2 (germline): SGDLS, YYNGEE. V was cut by 4 bases and J by 0 bases, with 11 bases left in between. There were no patients who had received any treatment before thyroid surgery. Under the authors' procedure: Clinicopathological groups differed in CDR3, with these differences serving to build a distant-metastasis classifier for papillary thyroid cancer. TCRdb ran MiXCR on the PCR reads. TCRdb assigned the V and J calls; the authors' analysis was not used. Of approximately 22,000 clones listed, around an eighth are singletons. The gene calls are TRBV9 and TRBJ1-6, with a tentative D call TRBD1 (5 bases). Source material: blood. This receptor was obtained from a female donor with papillary thyroid cancer or a benign thyroid nodule (not recorded which). Some clones in this sample may be carry-over from other donors' samples. This chain's CDR3 is CASSPDSGSYNSPLHF. CDR3 nucleotide sequence: TGTGCCAGCAGCCCTGACAGCGGCTCCTATAATTCACCCCTCCACTTT.